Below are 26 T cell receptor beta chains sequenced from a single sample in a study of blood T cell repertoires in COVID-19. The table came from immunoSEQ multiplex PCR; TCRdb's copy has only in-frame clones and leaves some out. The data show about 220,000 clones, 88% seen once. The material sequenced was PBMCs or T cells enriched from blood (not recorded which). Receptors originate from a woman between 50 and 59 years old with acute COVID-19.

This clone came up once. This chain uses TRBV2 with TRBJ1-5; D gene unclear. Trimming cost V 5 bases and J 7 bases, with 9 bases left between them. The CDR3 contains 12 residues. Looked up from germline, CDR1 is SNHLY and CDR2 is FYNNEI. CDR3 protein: CASSRGNQPQHF. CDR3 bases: TGTGCCAGCAGTCGAGGGAACCAGCCCCAGCATTTT. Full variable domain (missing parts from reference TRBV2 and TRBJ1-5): EPEVTQTPSHQVTQMGQEVILRCVPISNHLYFYWYRQILGQKVEFLVSFYNNEISEKSEIFDDQFSVERPDGSNFTLKIRSTKLEDSAMYFCASSRGNQPQHFGDGTRLSIL.

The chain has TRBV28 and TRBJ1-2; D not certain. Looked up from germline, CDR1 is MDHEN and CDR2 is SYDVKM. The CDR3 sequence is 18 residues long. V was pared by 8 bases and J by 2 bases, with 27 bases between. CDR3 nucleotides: TGTGCCAGCCTACTCCCCTCTTATACGTCGGGAGTCAACTATGGCTACACCTTC. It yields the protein CASLLPSYTSGVNYGYTF.

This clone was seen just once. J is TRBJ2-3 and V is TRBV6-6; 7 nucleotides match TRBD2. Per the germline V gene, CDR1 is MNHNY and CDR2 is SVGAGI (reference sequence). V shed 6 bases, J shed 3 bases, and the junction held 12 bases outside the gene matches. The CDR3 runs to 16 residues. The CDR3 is CASRLTSVRGTDTQYF. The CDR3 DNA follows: TGTGCCAGCAGACTTACTAGCGTTCGGGGGACAGATACGCAGTATTTT.

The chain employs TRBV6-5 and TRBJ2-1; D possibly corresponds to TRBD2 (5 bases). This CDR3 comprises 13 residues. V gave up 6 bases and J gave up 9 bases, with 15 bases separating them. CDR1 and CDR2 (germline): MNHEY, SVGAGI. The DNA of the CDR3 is TGTGCCAGCAGCCGGAAACTAGTTCTTGAGCAGTTCTTC. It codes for CASSRKLVLEQFF.

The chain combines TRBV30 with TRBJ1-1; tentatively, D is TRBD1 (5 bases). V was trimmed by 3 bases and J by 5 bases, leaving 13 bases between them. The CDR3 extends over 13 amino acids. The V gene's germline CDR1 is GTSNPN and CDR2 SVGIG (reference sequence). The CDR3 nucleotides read TGTGCCTGGAGCGCGGGGGTTAGGACTGAAGCTTTCTTT. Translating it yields CAWSAGVRTEAFF.

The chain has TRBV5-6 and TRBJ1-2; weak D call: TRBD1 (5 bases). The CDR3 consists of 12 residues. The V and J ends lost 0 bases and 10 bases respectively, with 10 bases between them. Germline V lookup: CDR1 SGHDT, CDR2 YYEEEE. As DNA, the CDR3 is TGTGCCAGCAGCTTGGTCCAGGGCCCCTACACCTTC. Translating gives CASSLVQGPYTF.

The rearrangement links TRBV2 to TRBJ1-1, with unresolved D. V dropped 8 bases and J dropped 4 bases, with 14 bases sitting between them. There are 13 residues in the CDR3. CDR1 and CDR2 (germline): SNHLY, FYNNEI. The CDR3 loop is CASLSTRSTEAFF. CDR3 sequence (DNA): TGTGCCAGCTTAAGTACAAGGAGCACTGAAGCTTTCTTT. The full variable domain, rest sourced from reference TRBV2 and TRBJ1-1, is EPEVTQTPSHQVTQMGQEVILRCVPISNHLYFYWYRQILGQKVEFLVSFYNNEISEKSEIFDDQFSVERPDGSNFTLKIRSTKLEDSAMYFCASLSTRSTEAFFGQGTRLTVV.

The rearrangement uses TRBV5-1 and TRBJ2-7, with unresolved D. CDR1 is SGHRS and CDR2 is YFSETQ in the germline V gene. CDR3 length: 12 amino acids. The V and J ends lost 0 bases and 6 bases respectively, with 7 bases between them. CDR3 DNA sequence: TGCGCCAGCAGCTTGGATAGTTTCGAGCAGTACTTC. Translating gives CASSLDSFEQYF. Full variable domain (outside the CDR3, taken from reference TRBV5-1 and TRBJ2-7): KAGVTQTPRYLIKTRGQQVTLSCSPISGHRSVSWYQQTPGQGLQFLFEYFSETQRNKGNFPGRFSGRQFSNSRSEMNVSTLELGDSALYLCASSLDSFEQYFGPGTRLTVT.

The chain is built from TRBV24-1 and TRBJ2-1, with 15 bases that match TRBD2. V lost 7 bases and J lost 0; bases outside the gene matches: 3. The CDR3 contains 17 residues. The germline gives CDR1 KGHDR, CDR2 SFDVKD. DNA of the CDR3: TGTGCCACCAGAGGGACTAGCGGGAGGAACTCCTACAATGAGCAGTTCTTC. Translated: CATRGTSGRNSYNEQFF.

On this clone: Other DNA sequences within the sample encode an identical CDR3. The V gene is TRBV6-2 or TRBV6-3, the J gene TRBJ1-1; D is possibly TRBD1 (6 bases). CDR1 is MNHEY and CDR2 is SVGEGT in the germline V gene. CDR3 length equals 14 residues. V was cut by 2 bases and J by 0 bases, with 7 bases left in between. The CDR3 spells CASSYQGMNTEAFF. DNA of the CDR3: TGTGCCAGCAGTTACCAGGGGATGAACACTGAAGCTTTCTTT.

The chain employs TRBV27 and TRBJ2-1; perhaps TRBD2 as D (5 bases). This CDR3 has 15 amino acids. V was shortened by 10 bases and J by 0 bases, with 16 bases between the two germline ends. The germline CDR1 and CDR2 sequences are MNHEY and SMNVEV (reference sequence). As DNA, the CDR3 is TGTGCCACAAACATCGCGGGTCCCTCCTACAATGAGCAGTTCTTC. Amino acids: CATNIAGPSYNEQFF.

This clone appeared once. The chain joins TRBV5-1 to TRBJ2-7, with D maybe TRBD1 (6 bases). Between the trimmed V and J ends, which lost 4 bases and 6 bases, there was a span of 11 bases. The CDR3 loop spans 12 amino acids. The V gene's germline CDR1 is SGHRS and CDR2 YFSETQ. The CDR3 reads CASSLDRSEQYF. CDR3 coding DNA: TGCGCCAGCAGCCTGGACAGATCCGAGCAGTACTTC.

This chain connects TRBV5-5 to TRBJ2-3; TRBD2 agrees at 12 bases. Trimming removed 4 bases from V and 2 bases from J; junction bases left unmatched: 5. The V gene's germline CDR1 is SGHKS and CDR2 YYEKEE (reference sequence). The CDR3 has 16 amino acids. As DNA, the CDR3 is TGTGCCAGCAGCCGGACTAGCGGGACTTCCACAGATACGCAGTATTTT. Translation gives CASSRTSGTSTDTQYF.

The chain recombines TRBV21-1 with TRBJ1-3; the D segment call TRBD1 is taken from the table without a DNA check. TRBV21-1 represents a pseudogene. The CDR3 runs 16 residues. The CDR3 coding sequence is TGTGCCACAACCACCCTACAGGGGATTGTTGAAAACACCATATATTTT. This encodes CATTTLQGIVENTIYF.

This CDR3 reads CASSIGPGYSPLHF. CDR3 bases: TGTGCCAGTAGTATTGGTCCAGGGTATTCACCCCTCCACTTT. The chain is built from TRBV19 and TRBJ1-6; tentatively, D is TRBD1 (5 bases). CDR1 and CDR2 (germline): LNHDA, SQIVND (reference sequence). Trimming removed 3 bases from V and 8 bases from J, with 11 bases in between. CDR3 length: 14 residues.

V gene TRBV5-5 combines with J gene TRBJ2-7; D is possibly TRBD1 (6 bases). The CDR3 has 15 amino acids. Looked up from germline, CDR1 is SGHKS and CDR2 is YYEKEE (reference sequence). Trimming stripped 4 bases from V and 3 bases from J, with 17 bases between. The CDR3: CASSQGTKEVYEQYF. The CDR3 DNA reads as TGTGCCAGCAGCCAGGGGACAAAAGAGGTCTACGAGCAGTACTTC.

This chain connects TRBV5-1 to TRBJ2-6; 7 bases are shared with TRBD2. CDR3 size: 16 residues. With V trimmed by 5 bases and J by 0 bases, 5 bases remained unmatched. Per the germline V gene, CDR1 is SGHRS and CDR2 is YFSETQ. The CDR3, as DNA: TGCGCCAGCAGGTCGGGGGGTTACTCTGGGGCCAACGTCCTGACTTTC. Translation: CASRSGGYSGANVLTF.

The CDR3 sequence: CASSSTDSLQTGGQYF. In DNA form, the CDR3 reads TGTGCCAGCAGTTCCACGGACAGCCTCCAGACCGGCGGGCAGTACTTC. The chain joins TRBV6-5 to TRBJ2-7, with D perhaps matching TRBD1 (6 bases). Germline loops: CDR1 MNHEY, CDR2 SVGAGI. The CDR3 spans 16 residues. The V and J ends lost 4 bases and 9 bases respectively, with 25 bases between them.

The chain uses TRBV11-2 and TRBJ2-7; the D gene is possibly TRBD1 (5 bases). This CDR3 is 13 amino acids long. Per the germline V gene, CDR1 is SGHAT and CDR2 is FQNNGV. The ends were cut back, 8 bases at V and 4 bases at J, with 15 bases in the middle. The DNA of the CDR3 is TGTGCCAGCGGACAAACGGATAGATACGAGCAGTACTTC. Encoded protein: CASGQTDRYEQYF. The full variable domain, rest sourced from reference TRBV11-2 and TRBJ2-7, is EAGVAQSPRYKIIEKRQSVAFWCNPISGHATLYWYQQILGQGPKLLIQFQNNGVVDDSQLPKDRFSAERLKGVDSTLKIQPAKLEDSAVYLCASGQTDRYEQYFGPGTRLTVT.

CDR3 nucleotide sequence: TGTGCCAGCAGCCTTTCGGGACTCTCCACAGATACGCAGTATTTT. Its protein product is CASSLSGLSTDTQYF. This sequence joins TRBV7-2 and TRBJ2-3; TRBD2 is a possible D gene (6 bases). The length of the CDR3 is 15 residues. The V end was cut by 5 bases, the J end by 2 bases, with 14 bases between. Per the germline V gene, CDR1 is SGHTA and CDR2 is FQGNSA.

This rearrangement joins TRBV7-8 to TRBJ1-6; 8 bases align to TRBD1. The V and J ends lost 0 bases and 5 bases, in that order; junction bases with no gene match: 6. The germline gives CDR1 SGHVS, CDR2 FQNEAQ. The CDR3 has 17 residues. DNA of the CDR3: TGTGCCAGCAGCTTAGCCTGGACAGGGACTGATAATTCACCCCTCCACTTT. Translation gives CASSLAWTGTDNSPLHF.

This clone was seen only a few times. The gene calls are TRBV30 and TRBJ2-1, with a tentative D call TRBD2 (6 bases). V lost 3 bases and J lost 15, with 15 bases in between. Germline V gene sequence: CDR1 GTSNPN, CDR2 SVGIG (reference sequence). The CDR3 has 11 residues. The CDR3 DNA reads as TGTGCCTGGAGGAGAAGCGGAGCGGGGTTCTTC. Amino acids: CAWRRSGAGFF.

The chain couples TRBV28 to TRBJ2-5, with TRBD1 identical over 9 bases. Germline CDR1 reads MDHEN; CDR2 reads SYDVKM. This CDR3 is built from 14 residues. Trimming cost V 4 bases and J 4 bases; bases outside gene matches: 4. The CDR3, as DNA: TGTGCCAGCAGTTCCGGACAGGGGATAGAGACCCAGTACTTC. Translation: CASSSGQGIETQYF. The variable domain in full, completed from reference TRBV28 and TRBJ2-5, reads DVKVTQSSRYLVKRTGEKVFLECVQDMDHENMFWYRQDPGLGLRLIYFSYDVKMKEKGDIPEGYSVSREKKERFSLILESASTNQTSMYLCASSSGQGIETQYFGPGTRLLVL.

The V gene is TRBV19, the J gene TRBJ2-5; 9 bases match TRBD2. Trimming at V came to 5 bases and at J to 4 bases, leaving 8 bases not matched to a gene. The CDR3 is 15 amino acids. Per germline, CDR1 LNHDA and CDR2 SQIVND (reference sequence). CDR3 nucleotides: TGTGCCAGTAGTCCCCTAGCGGGACCTGGAGAGACCCAGTACTTC. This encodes CASSPLAGPGETQYF. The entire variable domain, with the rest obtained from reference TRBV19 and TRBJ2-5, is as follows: DGGITQSPKYLFRKEGQNVTLSCEQNLNHDAMYWYRQDPGQGLRLIYYSQIVNDFQKGDIAEGYSVSREKKESFPLTVTSAQKNPTAFYLCASSPLAGPGETQYFGPGTRLLVL.

The CDR3 DNA is TGCAGCGTTGACCCAGGGGGGCGTAATGAAAAACTGTTTTTT. As protein: CSVDPGGRNEKLFF. The genes are TRBV29-1 and TRBJ1-4; the match to TRBD1 covers 7 bases. Germline V lookup: CDR1 SQVTM, CDR2 ANQGSEA. The CDR3 sequence is 14 residues long. Trimming at V came to 3 bases and at J to 4 bases, leaving 5 bases not matched to a gene.

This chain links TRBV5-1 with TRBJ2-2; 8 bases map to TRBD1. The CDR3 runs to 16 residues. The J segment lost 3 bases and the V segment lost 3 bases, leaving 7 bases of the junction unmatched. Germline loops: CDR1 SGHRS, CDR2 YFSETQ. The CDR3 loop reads CASSSHRGSDTGELFF. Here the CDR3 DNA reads TGCGCCAGCAGCTCCCACAGGGGGTCGGACACCGGGGAGCTGTTTTTT.